These T cell receptor beta chains were read from a single sample in a study of blood T cell repertoires in COVID-19. The data were produced by immunoSEQ multiplex PCR, yet TCRdb's version contains in-frame clones alone and is incomplete. This table has under 200,000 clones, about 86% appearing once. The sample comprised peripheral blood. All receptors come from a woman in her sixties or seventies with COVID-19, enrolled during active disease. Both conserved end residues are part of each CDR3. A D gene is named only where the DNA matches it firmly. Clone size appears in some rows only: once, few, many, or a class for an expanded clone.

>NA|TRBV27|TRBJ2-3|NA
CATWGGILGEQYF
>NA|TRBV7-9|TRBJ2-7|TRBD2
CAGDLPGTSGGRQYF
>NA|TRBV5-6|TRBJ1-6|NA
CASSAGDSKDIYNSPLHF
>once|TRBV7-9|TRBJ2-7|NA
CASSLIRQSSYEQYF
>NA|TRBV12-3/TRBV12-4|TRBJ2-3|NA
CASSKGFTDTQYF
>NA|TRBV6-1|TRBJ2-2|TRBD2
CASSALFERGNTGELFF
>NA|TRBV10-3|TRBJ1-5|NA
CAISDSIRDTDQPQHF
>NA|TRBV10-3|TRBJ1-5|NA
CAISESTGGDGQPQHF
>once|TRBV6-6|TRBJ1-2|TRBD1
CASSYGDRIYGYTF
>NA|TRBV6-2/TRBV6-3|TRBJ1-1|TRBD1
CASSKDQGQSTEAFF
>few|TRBV24-1|TRBJ2-5|NA
CATSPARDVETQYF
>NA|TRBV9|TRBJ2-3|NA
CASSGYRADTQYF
>NA|TRBV5-6|TRBJ2-7|NA
CASSLASTPGDF
>NA|TRBV10-3|TRBJ2-7|TRBD1
CAISPGQGEGEQYF
>few|TRBV10-3|TRBJ2-5|NA
CAISFGLEETQYF
>NA|TRBV28|TRBJ2-7|NA
CASSPPEGPRGEQYF
>NA|TRBV11-3|TRBJ2-3|TRBD2
CASSPSGGAPDTQYF
>NA|TRBV5-1|TRBJ2-7|TRBD1
CASSLGTGPYEQYF
>NA|TRBV28|TRBJ1-5|TRBD1
CASKTGIGQPQHF
>NA|TRBV7-2|TRBJ2-1|NA
CASSLAAAGVNEQFF
>NA|TRBV5-1|TRBJ2-7|NA
CASRRGERTYEQYF
>NA|TRBV15|TRBJ1-2|NA
CATSRDNSLYGYTF
>NA|TRBV4-2|TRBJ2-3|TRBD2
CASSQDPLAGGRDTQYF
>NA|TRBV6-5|TRBJ2-7|TRBD1
CASTTGGEQYF
>NA|TRBV13|TRBJ1-1|NA
CASSANPGLGGEAFF
>NA|TRBV4-2|TRBJ1-5|NA
CASSQGSQGGQPQHF
>NA|TRBV19|TRBJ2-7|TRBD2
CASKLQRGSYEQYF
>NA|TRBV19|TRBJ1-1|NA
CASGPLGGGTEAFF
>NA|TRBV3-1/TRBV3-2|TRBJ2-1|NA
CASSLGLQGEQFF
>NA|TRBV9|TRBJ1-2|NA
CASSVVGGDGYTF
>NA|TRBV9|TRBJ1-1|NA
CASSSLMGGTEAFF
>NA|TRBV30|TRBJ2-1|TRBD2
CAWQTSGGTLEQFF
>NA|TRBV30|TRBJ1-5|NA
CAWSLLDSFQPQHF
>NA|TRBV12-3/TRBV12-4|TRBJ1-5|NA
CASSSHRLEPQHF
>NA|TRBV28|TRBJ2-4|TRBD1
CASSPTGVVHIQYF
>NA|TRBV5-6|TRBJ1-1|NA
CASSFTSGGLEAFF
>NA|TRBV9|TRBJ2-2|NA
CASSSQVGTGELFF
>NA|TRBV28|TRBJ1-2|NA
CASSLDRYGYTF
>NA|TRBV3-1/TRBV3-2|TRBJ2-1|TRBD2
CASSQLAGLRDEQFF
>once|TRBV7-9|TRBJ2-7|TRBD1
CASSLGGPYEQYF
>NA|TRBV19|TRBJ1-1|TRBD1
CASSLGQVGNTEAFF
>NA|TRBV19|TRBJ1-6|TRBD1
CASSITGRGRSSPLHF
>NA|TRBV7-9|TRBJ2-5|TRBD2
CASSPAVGLAGVETQYF
>NA|TRBV5-1|TRBJ1-2|TRBD1
CASSPGQGVNYGYTF
>NA|TRBV9|TRBJ2-2|NA
CASSVESRGTNTGELFF
>NA|TRBV15|TRBJ2-7|TRBD2
CATSRGGLVYEQYF
>NA|TRBV5-1|TRBJ2-2|TRBD2
CASSLVGGAETGELFF
>once|TRBV4-2|TRBJ1-5|TRBD1
CASSHDRERQPQHF
>few|TRBV12-5|TRBJ1-1|NA
CASGLSTGGDTEAFF
>NA|TRBV6-2/TRBV6-3|TRBJ2-1|TRBD2
CASSYVRTSGGAFYNEQFF
>NA|TRBV7-2|TRBJ1-1|TRBD1
CASSRRTGRHTEAFF
>NA|TRBV6-1|TRBJ2-3|TRBD2
CASSEAAGGYTDTQYF
>NA|TRBV2|TRBJ2-7|NA
CASTWKASADYEQYF
>NA|TRBV9|TRBJ2-2|TRBD1
CASSVGTGGNTGELFF
>NA|TRBV6-1|TRBJ1-1|TRBD1
CASSEGQGYTEAFF